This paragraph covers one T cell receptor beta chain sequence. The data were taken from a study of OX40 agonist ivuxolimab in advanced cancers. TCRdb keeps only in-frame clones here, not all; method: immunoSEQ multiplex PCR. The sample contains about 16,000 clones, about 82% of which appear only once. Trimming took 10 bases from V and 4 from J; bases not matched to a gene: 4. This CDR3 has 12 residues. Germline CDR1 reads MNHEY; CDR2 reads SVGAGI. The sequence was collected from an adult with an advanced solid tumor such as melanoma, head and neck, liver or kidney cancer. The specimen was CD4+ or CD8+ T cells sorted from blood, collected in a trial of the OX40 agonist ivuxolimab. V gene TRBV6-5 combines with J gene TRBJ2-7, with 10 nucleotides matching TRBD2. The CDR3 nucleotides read TGTGCCACCTGGACTAGCGGATACGAGCAGTACTTC. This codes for CATWTSGYEQYF.